The T cell receptor beta chain described here comes from a study of blood T cell repertoires in COVID-19. Germline-derived CDR1 and CDR2 are SGDLS and YYNGEE. Trimming cost V 0 bases and J 4 bases; bases outside gene matches: 16. The CDR3 length is 21 residues. Produced via immunoSEQ multiplex PCR; TCRdb's table is partial and in-frame only. Found here are about 170,000 clones, about four fifths of them singletons; the top ten hold approximately 2.6%. The chain couples TRBV9 to TRBJ2-7, with 16 bases matching TRBD2. This clonotype was obtained from a human donor with acute or convalescent COVID-19. The donor label of this sample is uncertain. Sequenced sample: peripheral blood. DNA of the CDR3: TGTGCCAGCAGCGTAGCCCCTCCGGGTCCAGGGACTAGCGGGGGGGCGTACGAGCAGTACTTC. This translates into CASSVAPPGPGTSGGAYEQYF. Variable domain in full (rest from reference TRBV9 and TRBJ2-7): DSGVTQTPKHLITATGQRVTLRCSPRSGDLSVYWYQQSLDQGLQFLIQYYNGEERAKGNILERFSAQQFPDLHSELNLSSLELGDSALYFCASSVAPPGPGTSGGAYEQYFGPGTRLTVT.